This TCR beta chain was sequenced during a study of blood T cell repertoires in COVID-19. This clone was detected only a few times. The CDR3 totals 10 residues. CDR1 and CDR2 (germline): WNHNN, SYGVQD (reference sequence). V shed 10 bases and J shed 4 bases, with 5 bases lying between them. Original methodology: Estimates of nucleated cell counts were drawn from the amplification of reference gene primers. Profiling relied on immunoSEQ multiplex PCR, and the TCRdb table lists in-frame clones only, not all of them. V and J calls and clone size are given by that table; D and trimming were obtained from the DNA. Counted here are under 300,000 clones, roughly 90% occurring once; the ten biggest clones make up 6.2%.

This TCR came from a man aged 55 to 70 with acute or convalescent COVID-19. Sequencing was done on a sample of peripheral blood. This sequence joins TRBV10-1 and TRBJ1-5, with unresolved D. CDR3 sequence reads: CATLNQPQHF. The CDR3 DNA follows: TGCGCCACCCTGAATCAGCCCCAGCATTTT.